This T cell receptor (beta chain) was sequenced during a study of control samples from healthy donors and cancer patients. Sequencing was performed with immunoSEQ multiplex PCR; in TCRdb, only in-frame clones are kept and a portion is missing. The sample shows roughly 140,000 clones, about 89% of them seen only once. The V end lost 2 bases, the J end lost 4 bases, and 14 bases lay between the germline ends. Germline CDR1 reads SGHTA; CDR2 reads FQGNSA. CDR3 length equals 15 residues. The sample was blood. The TCR was taken from a man aged 25-40 years in good health. The chain recombines TRBV7-2 with TRBJ1-2; a possible D gene is TRBD1 (5 bases). CDR3 DNA: TGTGCCAGCAGCTTACCTTTGGGGGGATCCTATGGCTACACCTTC. It translates to CASSLPLGGSYGYTF. Combining the CDR3 with reference TRBV7-2 and TRBJ1-2 gives the whole variable domain GAGVSQSPSNKVTEKGKDVELRCDPISGHTALYWYRQSLGQGLEFLIYFQGNSAPDKSGLPSDRFSAERTGGSVSTLTIQRTQQEDSAVYLCASSLPLGGSYGYTFGSGTRLTVV.